One and the same sample provided the 28 T cell receptor beta chains below, sequenced in a study of blood T cell repertoires in COVID-19 (dated by TCRdb to 2019 to 2021). Libraries were constructed by the immunoSEQ multiplex PCR assay. The source is immuneACCESS, and TCRdb retained only in-frame sequences with V and J called. Part of the clones is not carried over; for the studies checked, unresolved V genes explain less than half of this, and the remainder is unexplained. Counted in this sample were over 30,000 clones; approximately 71% of them appeared once. Roughly 14% of the sample is in the top ten clones. The sequencing sample was made of peripheral blood. These receptors all come from a man at least 80 years old with active or convalescent COVID-19.

The chain combines TRBV29-1 with TRBJ1-5; D may be TRBD1 (5 bases). The CDR3 totals 14 residues. Trimming removed 4 bases from V and 4 bases from J, with 14 bases in between. Germline CDR1 and CDR2: SQVTM and ANQGSEA. CDR3 sequence reads: CSVVGSGGNQPQHF. DNA of the CDR3: TGCAGCGTTGTCGGCAGCGGGGGTAATCAGCCCCAGCATTTT.

V gene TRBV5-5 combines with J gene TRBJ1-2, with 7 positions matching TRBD1. The CDR3 is 14 residues long. Per germline, CDR1 SGHKS and CDR2 YYEKEE (reference sequence). J lost 7 bases, V lost 4 bases, and 10 bases had no gene match. The chain's CDR3 is CASSVSGQRSGYTF. In DNA form, the CDR3 reads TGTGCCAGCAGCGTATCGGGACAGAGGTCTGGCTACACCTTC.

The sample holds one count of this clone. V usage is TRBV29-1 and J usage is TRBJ2-1, with 8 positions matching TRBD2. The trim removed 3 bases at V and 9 bases at J, leaving 4 bases unmatched. From germline, CDR1 is SQVTM and CDR2 ANQGSEA. CDR3 length: 12 amino acids. The DNA of the CDR3 is TGCAGCGTTGAGGGACTAGTTTTTGAGCAGTTCTTC. Translation: CSVEGLVFEQFF.

This sequence joins TRBV13 and TRBJ2-4, with 8 bases lining up with TRBD2. Per germline, CDR1 PRHDT and CDR2 FYEKMQ (reference sequence). V shed 0 bases, J shed 0 bases, and the junction held 10 bases outside the gene matches. This CDR3 comprises 19 residues. The CDR3 DNA is TGTGCCAGCAGCTTAGGCATTCCAACGCTAGCGGGAGCCAAAAACATTCAGTACTTC. Protein sequence: CASSLGIPTLAGAKNIQYF.

CDR3 amino acids: CSVVVQNNQPQHF. As DNA, the CDR3 is TGCAGCGTTGTGGTACAGAACAATCAGCCCCAGCATTTT. The gene calls are TRBV29-1 and TRBJ1-5; no reliable D call. The V end was cut by 4 bases, the J end by 3 bases, with 10 bases between. CDR3 length equals 13 residues. Germline assignment: CDR1 SQVTM and CDR2 ANQGSEA.

The CDR3 is CSVRTSGGNEQFF. The CDR3 bases are TGCAGCGTCCGGACTAGCGGGGGTAATGAGCAGTTCTTC. The V gene is TRBV29-1, the J gene TRBJ2-1; 13 bases align to TRBD2. The CDR3 is 13 residues long. Germline V gene data show CDR1 as SQVTM and CDR2 as ANQGSEA. The ends lost 6 bases at V and 7 bases at J; junction bases unmatched: 3.

This sequence joins TRBV29-1 and TRBJ2-7; 7 nucleotides line up with TRBD2. Germline lookup yields CDR1 SQVTM and CDR2 ANQGSEA. Losses at the gene ends were 4 bases for V and 0 bases for J; bases not matched to a gene: 6. The CDR3 consists of 14 residues. The CDR3 region has the DNA TGCAGCGTTGTAGGGCGGGAGAACTCCTACGAGCAGTACTTC. This codes for CSVVGRENSYEQYF.

This chain uses TRBV6-5 with TRBJ1-6; D not resolved. V was shortened by 2 bases and J by 8 bases, with 13 bases between the two germline ends. The CDR3 is 15 amino acids. Per germline, CDR1 MNHEY and CDR2 SVGAGI. The CDR3 is CASSYQRTDHSPLHF. The CDR3 bases are TGTGCCAGCAGTTACCAACGAACAGACCATTCACCCCTCCACTTT.

The chain uses TRBV2 and TRBJ1-1; 7 bases map to TRBD1. The junction had 4 bases not matched to a gene; V was cut back by 2 bases and J by 1 base. The CDR3 is made up of 15 amino acids. Germline V gene data show CDR1 as SNHLY and CDR2 as FYNNEI. CDR3 bases: TGTGCCAGCAGTGAACGAGGGGGCTGGAACACTGAAGCTTTCTTT. It translates to CASSERGGWNTEAFF. The whole variable domain, filled in from reference TRBV2 and TRBJ1-1, reads EPEVTQTPSHQVTQMGQEVILRCVPISNHLYFYWYRQILGQKVEFLVSFYNNEISEKSEIFDDQFSVERPDGSNFTLKIRSTKLEDSAMYFCASSERGGWNTEAFFGQGTRLTVV.

The chain is built from TRBV16 and TRBJ1-2; the match to TRBD1 covers 7 bases. The CDR3 length is 14 residues. Looked up from germline, CDR1 is KGHSY and CDR2 is FQNENV. The V gene end was trimmed by 2 bases and the J gene end by 2 bases; junction bases not matched to a gene: 2. The CDR3 protein is CASSQQGGNYGYTF. In DNA form, the CDR3 reads TGTGCCAGCAGCCAACAGGGGGGAAACTATGGCTACACCTTC.

The chain is built from TRBV11-2 and TRBJ2-7, with D possibly matching TRBD2 (6 bases). Germline assignment: CDR1 SGHAT and CDR2 FQNNGV. This CDR3 comprises 12 residues. The V gene lost 7 bases and the J gene lost 7 bases, with 14 bases spanning the gap. CDR3 protein: CASIRSAGEQYF. In DNA, the CDR3 is TGTGCCAGCATAAGGTCCGCGGGGGAGCAGTACTTC.

The rearrangement uses TRBV18 and TRBJ2-6; no clear D gene. The V end was cut by 3 bases, the J end by 0 bases, with 15 bases between. This CDR3 contains 18 residues. Germline values: CDR1 KGHSH, CDR2 LQKENI. The CDR3 is CASSPRQRRVSGANVLTF. The DNA of the CDR3 is TGTGCCAGCTCACCGCGTCAGCGACGGGTCTCTGGGGCCAACGTCCTGACTTTC.

The rearrangement links TRBV28 to TRBJ1-6; D remains unclear. V was cut by 7 bases and J by 2 bases, with 12 bases left in between. The CDR3 is made up of 15 amino acids. CDR1 MDHEN and CDR2 SYDVKM come from the germline V gene. In DNA form, the CDR3 reads TGTGCCAGCATTCGCCCGGGGACCTATAATTCACCCCTCCACTTT. It translates to CASIRPGTYNSPLHF.

V usage is TRBV6-5 and J usage is TRBJ2-7; possible D gene TRBD2, 7 bases. This CDR3 is 14 amino acids long. CDR1 is MNHEY and CDR2 is SVGAGI in the germline V gene. V gave up 4 bases and J gave up 7 bases, with 17 bases separating them. CDR3: CASSWRGGAREQYF. The CDR3 coding sequence is TGTGCCAGCAGTTGGCGTGGGGGGGCGAGGGAGCAGTACTTC.

The rearrangement uses TRBV13 and TRBJ2-1; 8 nucleotides agree with TRBD2. The CDR3 loop spans 15 amino acids. Germline CDR1 reads PRHDT; CDR2 reads FYEKMQ (reference sequence). V dropped 2 bases and J dropped 4; count of bases not matched to a gene: 4. CDR3: CASSLKAGGYNEQFF. The CDR3 DNA follows: TGTGCCAGCAGCTTAAAGGCGGGAGGATACAATGAGCAGTTCTTC.

The genes are TRBV6-5 and TRBJ1-2, with TRBD1 identical over 7 bases. Germline V CDR1 and CDR2: MNHEY, SVGAGI. This CDR3 contains 13 residues. J was trimmed by 4 bases and V by 2 bases; bases with no gene match: 1. This CDR3 is CASSYGQAYGYTF. CDR3 nucleotides: TGTGCCAGCAGTTACGGACAGGCCTATGGCTACACCTTC.

The table lists this clone with a few counts. CDR3 region: CASSYSFGILDYGYTF. The CDR3 DNA reads TGTGCCAGCAGTTACTCCTTCGGGATTCTGGACTATGGCTACACCTTC. The rearrangement uses TRBV6-2 or TRBV6-3 and TRBJ1-2; no clear D gene. Germline CDR1 is MNHEY and CDR2 is SVGEGT. Trimming shortened V by 0 bases and J by 3 bases, and 14 bases separated the two germline ends. This CDR3 has 16 residues.

The chain is built from TRBV4-2 and TRBJ1-2; D may be TRBD1 (5 bases). Trimming took 4 bases from V and 8 from J, leaving 23 bases between them. In germline, CDR1 is LGHNA, CDR2 YNFKEQ. This CDR3 contains 16 residues. The CDR3 coding sequence is TGTGCCAGCAGCCCTCCCCTCCGGGGGTCGCACGCGGGCTACACCTTC. It is translated as CASSPPLRGSHAGYTF.

This clone was counted a single time. Here the CDR3 reads CASSSTGKNEKLFF. As DNA, the CDR3 is TGTGCCAGCAGCTCGACAGGGAAAAATGAAAAACTGTTTTTT. The chain combines TRBV7-9 with TRBJ1-4; 7 bases agree with TRBD1. This CDR3 is 14 amino acids long. Germline CDR1 is SEHNR and CDR2 is FQNEAQ (reference sequence). V trimming: 4 bases; J trimming: 5 bases; junction bases outside the gene matches: 4.

The V call is TRBV28, the J call TRBJ2-1; 11 bases match TRBD2. This CDR3 spans 21 amino acids. The germline V gene encodes CDR1 MDHEN and CDR2 SYDVKM. V trimming: 4 bases; J trimming: 0 bases; junction bases outside the gene matches: 17. Here the CDR3 reads CASSSRLAGRSHSGSYNEQFF. The CDR3 nucleotides are TGTGCCAGCAGTTCCCGACTAGCGGGAAGGAGTCACTCCGGCTCCTACAATGAGCAGTTCTTC.

There are a few counts of this clone. The V gene is TRBV13, the J gene TRBJ2-7, with D possibly being TRBD2 (5 bases). The germline gives CDR1 PRHDT, CDR2 FYEKMQ (reference sequence). The CDR3 loop spans 13 amino acids. Trimming removed 5 bases at V and 0 bases at J, with 8 bases between. The CDR3 DNA follows: TGTGCCAGCAGCGAGGGTAGCTCCTACGAGCAGTACTTC. This sequence encodes CASSEGSSYEQYF.

There are a few counts of this clone. The chain employs TRBV2 and TRBJ2-4, with TRBD2 identical over 7 bases. CDR1 SNHLY and CDR2 FYNNEI come from the germline V gene. Trimming took 4 bases from V and 0 from J; bases not matched to a gene: 3. The CDR3 consists of 15 residues. CDR3 sequence reads: CASSGRGVAKNIQYF. The CDR3 DNA reads TGTGCCAGCAGTGGCCGGGGGGTAGCCAAAAACATTCAGTACTTC.

This sequence joins TRBV28 and TRBJ2-7, with D possibly TRBD2 on 5 matching bases. The CDR3 runs to 13 residues. Germline V CDR1 and CDR2: MDHEN, SYDVKM. Trimming shortened V by 8 bases and J by 7 bases, and 18 bases separated the two germline ends. CDR3 DNA sequence: TGTGCCAGCGACGACCCCGCACGGGGTGAGCAGTACTTC. Translating it yields CASDDPARGEQYF.

The chain couples TRBV24-1 to TRBJ2-2; 10 bases are a match to TRBD1. CDR3 size: 15 residues. CDR1 KGHDR and CDR2 SFDVKD come from the germline V gene. The J segment lost 6 bases and the V segment lost 4 bases, leaving 4 bases of the junction unmatched. The CDR3 is CATSDPGQGSGELFF. CDR3 sequence (DNA): TGTGCCACCAGTGACCCGGGACAGGGGTCCGGGGAGCTGTTTTTT.

This clone has a handful of counts. The V and J genes are TRBV27 and TRBJ1-3; 7 bases match TRBD1. CDR3 size: 16 residues. Trimming at V came to 5 bases and at J to 5 bases, leaving 12 bases not matched to a gene. Per the germline V gene, CDR1 is MNHEY and CDR2 is SMNVEV (reference sequence). CDR3 residues: CASSPNGRGQRNTIYF. CDR3 sequence (DNA): TGTGCCAGCAGTCCAAACGGTAGGGGACAGCGAAACACCATATATTTT.

This rearrangement joins TRBV4-1 to TRBJ2-3; 8 nucleotides align to TRBD2. The J segment lost 6 bases and the V segment lost 0 bases, leaving 2 bases of the junction unmatched. The germline CDR1 and CDR2 sequences are MGHRA and YSYEKL. The CDR3 sequence is 14 residues long. Here the CDR3 DNA reads TGCGCCAGCAGCCAAGAGGGCGGGAGGGATACGCAGTATTTT. Translating it yields CASSQEGGRDTQYF.

This clone was counted only a few times. The chain joins TRBV4-1 to TRBJ1-5; D is undetermined. Germline CDR1 is MGHRA and CDR2 is YSYEKL. CDR3 length: 15 residues. The V end lost 0 bases, the J end lost 3 bases, and 9 bases lay between the germline ends. The CDR3 reads CASSQDFQANQPQHF. The DNA for the CDR3 is TGCGCCAGCAGCCAAGATTTCCAGGCCAATCAGCCCCAGCATTTT.

J is TRBJ1-2 and V is TRBV27; possibly TRBD1 for D (5 bases). This CDR3 contains 13 residues. V lost 0 bases and J 4 bases, leaving 6 bases between the germline ends. From germline, CDR1 is MNHEY and CDR2 SMNVEV (reference sequence). CDR3 loop: CASSLSGLYGYTF. The CDR3 nucleotides are TGTGCCAGCAGTTTATCGGGGCTCTATGGCTACACCTTC.